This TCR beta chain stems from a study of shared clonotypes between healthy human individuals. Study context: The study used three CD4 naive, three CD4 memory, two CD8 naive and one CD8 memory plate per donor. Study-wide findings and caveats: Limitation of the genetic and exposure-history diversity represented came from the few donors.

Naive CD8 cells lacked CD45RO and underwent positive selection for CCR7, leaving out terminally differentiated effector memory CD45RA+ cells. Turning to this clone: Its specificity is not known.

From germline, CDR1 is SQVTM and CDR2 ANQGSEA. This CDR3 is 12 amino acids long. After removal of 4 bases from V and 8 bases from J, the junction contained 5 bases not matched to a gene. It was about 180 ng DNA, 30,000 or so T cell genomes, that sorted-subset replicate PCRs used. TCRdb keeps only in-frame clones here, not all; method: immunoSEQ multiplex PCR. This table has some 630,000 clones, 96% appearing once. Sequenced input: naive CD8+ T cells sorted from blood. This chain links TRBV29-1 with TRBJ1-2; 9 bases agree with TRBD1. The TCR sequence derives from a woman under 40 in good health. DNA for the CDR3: TGCAGCGTTGCTGGGACAGGGAGCGGCTACACCTTC. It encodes CSVAGTGSGYTF.